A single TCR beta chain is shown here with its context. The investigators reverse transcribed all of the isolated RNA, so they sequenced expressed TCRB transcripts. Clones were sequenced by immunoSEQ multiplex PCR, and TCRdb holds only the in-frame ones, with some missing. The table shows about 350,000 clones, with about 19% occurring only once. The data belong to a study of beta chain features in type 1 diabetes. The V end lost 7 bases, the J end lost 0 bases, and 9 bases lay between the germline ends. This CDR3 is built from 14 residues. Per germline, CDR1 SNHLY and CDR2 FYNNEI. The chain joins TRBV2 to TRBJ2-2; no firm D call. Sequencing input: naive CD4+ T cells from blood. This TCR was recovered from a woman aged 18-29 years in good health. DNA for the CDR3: TGTGCCAGCAAGCATGCCGCGAACACCGGGGAGCTGTTTTTT. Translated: CASKHAANTGELFF.